This T cell receptor beta chain was sequenced for a study of blood T cell repertoires in COVID-19. Study-wide background: Samples taken during acute and convalescent COVID-19 were collected in the United States, Italy and Spain. Nucleic acid was either cDNA or gDNA, and it came from T cells, B-cell-depleted T cells, or PBMCs.

How the authors handled the data: Amplifying reference gene primers gave estimates of nucleated cell counts. TCRdb's table, derived via immunoSEQ multiplex PCR, lists solely in-frame clones and lacks some. V, J and clone size reflect that table, while D and trimming were determined from the DNA. The sample includes under 200,000 clones, 75% to 85% of them seen just once. CDR3 size: 15 residues. The trim removed 8 bases at V and 6 bases at J, leaving 9 bases unmatched. Germline V CDR1 and CDR2: SNHLY, FYNNEI. Source material: peripheral blood. The clonotype originates from a man aged 60-69 years with acute or convalescent COVID-19. The chain uses TRBV2 and TRBJ2-2, with TRBD1 identical over 10 bases. The CDR3 DNA follows: TGTGCCAGCTCGGGACAGGGGTTATCCGCCGGGGAGCTGTTTTTT. Translating gives CASSGQGLSAGELFF. Variable domain in full (rest from reference TRBV2 and TRBJ2-2): EPEVTQTPSHQVTQMGQEVILRCVPISNHLYFYWYRQILGQKVEFLVSFYNNEISEKSEIFDDQFSVERPDGSNFTLKIRSTKLEDSAMYFCASSGQGLSAGELFFGEGSRLTVL.